The TCR beta chain described here comes from a study of shared clonotypes between healthy human individuals. The germline CDR1 and CDR2 sequences are GTSNPN and SVGIG (reference sequence). V was cut by 2 bases and J by 4 bases, with 12 bases left in between. This CDR3 has 14 amino acids. TCRdb keeps only in-frame clones here, not all; method: immunoSEQ multiplex PCR. This repertoire shows 2 million to 2.5 million clones, just over 90% found once; its top ten account for 0.3% to 0.4%. The sequenced sample was naive CD4+ T cells from PBMCs. Sample subset: CD45RA+ positively selected. The rearrangement links TRBV30 to TRBJ2-1, with D unresolved. This clonotype originated in a man between 18 and 35 years old in good health. Some clones in this sample may be carry-over from other donors' samples. Written as DNA, the CDR3 is TGTGCCTGGAGTCCACCAAACCGTTACAATGAGCAGTTCTTC. Encoded protein: CAWSPPNRYNEQFF.